This T cell receptor (beta chain) was captured by sequencing in a study of shared clonotypes between healthy human individuals. Study observations and caveats: When compared with the clonotypes that were shared by all four sorted-subset donors, the non-shared clonotypes turned out to have lower generation probabilities.

CD45RA+ naive and CD45RA-negative memory subsets were separated from CD4+ cells. The germline gives CDR1 SGHNT, CDR2 YYREEE (reference sequence). The V and J ends lost 0 bases and 9 bases respectively, with 10 bases between them. The CDR3 runs to 13 residues. About this clone itself: Its specificity is not known.

Produced via immunoSEQ multiplex PCR; TCRdb's table is partial and in-frame only. Of some 300,000 clones listed, around 67% are singletons. What was sequenced was memory CD4+ T cells sorted from blood. The subset denotes: CD45RA-negative fraction. The TCR comes from a man aged 25-40 years in good health. The rearrangement links TRBV5-4 to TRBJ2-1; the D is unclear. Here the CDR3 reads CASSLALGFEQFF. In nucleotides, the CDR3 is TGTGCCAGCAGCTTGGCCCTAGGATTTGAGCAGTTCTTC.